This T cell receptor beta chain derives from a study of CD8 T cells in Susac syndrome. The authors carried out high-throughput sequencing of TCR beta. They applied it to CD8+ and CD4+ T cells obtained from blood. J lost 11 bases, V lost 3 bases, and 10 bases had no gene match. Germline V gives CDR1 SGDLS, CDR2 YYNGEE. The CDR3 is 14 amino acids. Reverse transcription of roughly 0.5 to 1 ug RNA was performed with random hexamers. Coverage of TCR beta CDR3 amplification by immunoSEQ multiplex PCR extended to 54 Vbeta and 13 Jbeta. One entry per CDR3 protein results from TCRdb running MiXCR on the immunoSEQ multiplex PCR reads. The data contain about 140,000 distinct CDR3 sequences, roughly 94% of them singletons.

The J gene is TRBJ2-1, the V gene TRBV9; TRBD2 matches 8 bases. The TCR was taken from a human donor with Susac syndrome. The sequenced material came from CD4+ T cells from PBMCs. In DNA, the CDR3 is TGTGCCAGCAGCGAGGGACTAGTTCCCACCAAGCAGTTCTTC. It encodes CASSEGLVPTKQFF.